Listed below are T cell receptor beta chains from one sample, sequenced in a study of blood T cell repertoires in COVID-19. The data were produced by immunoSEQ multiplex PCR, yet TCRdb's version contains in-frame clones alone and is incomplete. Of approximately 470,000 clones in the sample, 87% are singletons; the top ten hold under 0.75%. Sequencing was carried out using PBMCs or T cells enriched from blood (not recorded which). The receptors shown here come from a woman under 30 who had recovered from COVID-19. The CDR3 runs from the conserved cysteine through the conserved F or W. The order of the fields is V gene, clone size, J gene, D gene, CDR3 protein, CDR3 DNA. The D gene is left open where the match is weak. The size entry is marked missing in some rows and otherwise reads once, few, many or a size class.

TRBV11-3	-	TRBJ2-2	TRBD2	CASSLVSSGVVAGELFF	TGTGCCAGCAGCTTAGTATCGAGCGGGGTCGTGGCCGGGGAGCTGTTTTTT
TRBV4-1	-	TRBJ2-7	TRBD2	CASSQVTGRGKHEQYF	TGCGCCAGCAGCCAAGTAACTGGGAGGGGTAAACACGAGCAGTACTTC
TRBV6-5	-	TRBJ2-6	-	CASRRANVLTF	TGTGCCAGCCGTAGGGCCAACGTCCTGACTTTC
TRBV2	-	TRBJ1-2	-	CASSPDRGGGYTF	TGTGCCAGCAGCCCCGACCGGGGAGGCGGCTACACCTTC
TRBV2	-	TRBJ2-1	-	CASSGGDTYYNEQFF	TGTGCCAGCAGTGGAGGGGACACCTACTACAATGAGCAGTTCTTC
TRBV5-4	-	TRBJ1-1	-	CASSLAAGIEAFF	TGTGCCAGCAGCTTGGCCGCGGGGATTGAAGCTTTCTTT
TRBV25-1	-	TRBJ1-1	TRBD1	CASSESHGTGANTEAFF	TGTGCCAGCAGTGAAAGCCACGGGACAGGGGCGAACACTGAAGCTTTCTTT
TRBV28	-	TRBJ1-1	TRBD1	CASSPPGGRDTEAFF	TGTGCCAGCAGTCCCCCAGGGGGTAGGGACACTGAAGCTTTCTTT
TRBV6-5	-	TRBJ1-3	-	CAGSPPAGNTIYF	TGTGCCGGAAGCCCACCAGCGGGAAACACCATATATTTT
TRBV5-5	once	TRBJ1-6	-	CASSLYGGSDSPLHF	TGTGCCAGCAGCTTGTATGGGGGGTCAGATTCACCCCTCCACTTT
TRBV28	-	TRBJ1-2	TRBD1	CASAVLTRDRVSNYGYTF	TGTGCCAGTGCGGTACTCACTCGCGACAGGGTGTCTAACTATGGCTACACCTTC
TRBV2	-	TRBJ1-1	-	CASNAQGNTEAFF	TGTGCCAGCAACGCACAGGGAAACACTGAAGCTTTCTTT
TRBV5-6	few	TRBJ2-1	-	CASSLLRGTWYNEQFF	TGTGCCAGCAGCTTGCTACGGGGGACGTGGTACAATGAGCAGTTCTTC
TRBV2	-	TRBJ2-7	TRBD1	CASSVGQGASPQYF	TGTGCCAGCAGCGTGGGACAGGGGGCCTCCCCGCAGTACTTC
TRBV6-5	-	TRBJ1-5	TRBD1	CASSQEGAVNQPQHF	TGTGCCAGCAGTCAGGAGGGGGCAGTCAATCAGCCCCAGCATTTT
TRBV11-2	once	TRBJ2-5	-	CASRTTGLETQYF	TGTGCCAGCCGAACGACCGGGTTGGAGACCCAGTACTTC
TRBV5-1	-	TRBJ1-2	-	CASSLNREGYTF	TGCGCCAGCAGCTTGAACAGGGAAGGCTACACCTTC
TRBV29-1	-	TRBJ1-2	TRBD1	CSVGDTGQGRGYTF	TGCAGCGTTGGAGACACGGGACAGGGCCGGGGCTACACCTTC
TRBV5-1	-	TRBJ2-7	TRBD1	CASSLGTGENLHEQYF	TGCGCCAGCAGCTTGGGGACAGGGGAGAACTTACACGAGCAGTACTTC
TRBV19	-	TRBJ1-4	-	CASGREVRDEKLFF	TGTGCCAGTGGCCGGGAGGTACGGGATGAAAAACTGTTTTTT
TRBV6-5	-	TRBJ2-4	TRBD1	CASSYWDRDDIQYF	TGTGCCAGCAGTTACTGGGACAGGGATGACATTCAGTACTTC
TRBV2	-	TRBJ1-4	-	CASSSGGWVNEKLFF	TGTGCCAGCTCTTCGGGGGGTTGGGTAAATGAAAAACTGTTTTTT
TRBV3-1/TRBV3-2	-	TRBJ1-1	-	CASSPSLPGGGTEAFF	TGTGCCAGCAGCCCATCTCTTCCCGGGGGTGGGACTGAAGCTTTCTTT
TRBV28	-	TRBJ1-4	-	CASSAPGEGNEKLFF	TGTGCCAGCAGTGCCCCGGGAGAGGGTAATGAAAAACTGTTTTTT
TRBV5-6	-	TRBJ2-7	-	CASSFVASTPYEQYF	TGTGCCAGCAGCTTTGTAGCAAGTACACCCTACGAGCAGTACTTC
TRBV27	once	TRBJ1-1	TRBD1	CASSLTGWGTEAFF	TGTGCCAGCAGTCTGACAGGGTGGGGCACTGAAGCTTTCTTT
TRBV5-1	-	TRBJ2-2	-	CASSFLNRATGELFF	TGCGCCAGCAGCTTCTTAAACAGGGCCACCGGGGAGCTGTTTTTT
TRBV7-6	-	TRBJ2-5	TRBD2	CASSLAPSGGARQETQYF	TGTGCCAGCAGCTTAGCGCCTAGCGGGGGGGCGCGGCAAGAGACCCAGTACTTC
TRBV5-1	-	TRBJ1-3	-	CASSSVVGNTIYF	TGCGCCAGCAGCTCCGTCGTTGGAAACACCATATATTTT
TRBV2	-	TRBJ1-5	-	CASSGEGSNQPQHF	TGTGCCAGCAGTGGGGAGGGAAGCAATCAGCCCCAGCATTTT
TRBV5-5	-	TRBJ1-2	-	CASSPRVLNYGYTF	TGTGCCAGCAGCCCACGGGTACTTAACTATGGCTACACCTTC
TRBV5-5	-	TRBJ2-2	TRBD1	CASSSLRDRNTGELFF	TGTGCCAGCAGCTCGTTAAGGGACAGGAACACCGGGGAGCTGTTTTTT
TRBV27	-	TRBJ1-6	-	CASGEGGPVRSPLHF	TGTGCCAGTGGGGAGGGGGGGCCCGTGAGGTCACCCCTCCACTTT
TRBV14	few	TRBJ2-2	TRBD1	CASSVRTGSPGELFF	TGTGCCAGCAGCGTTAGGACAGGGAGTCCCGGGGAGCTGTTTTTT
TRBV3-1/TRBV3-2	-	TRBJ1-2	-	CASSQEFQQDTNYGYTF	TGTGCCAGCAGCCAAGAATTTCAACAGGACACTAACTATGGCTACACCTTC
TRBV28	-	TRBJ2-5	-	CASSSGLFKETQYF	TGTGCCAGCAGTTCAGGACTATTTAAAGAGACCCAGTACTTC
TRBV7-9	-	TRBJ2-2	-	CASSHLANTGELFF	TGTGCCAGCAGCCATCTAGCGAACACCGGGGAGCTGTTTTTT
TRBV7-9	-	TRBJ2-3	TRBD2	CASSPRLAGSTDTQYF	TGTGCCAGCAGCCCCCGACTAGCGGGGAGCACAGATACGCAGTATTTT
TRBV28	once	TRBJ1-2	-	CASESGYPGHFYGYTF	TGTGCCAGCGAGTCGGGGTATCCGGGCCACTTCTATGGCTACACCTTC
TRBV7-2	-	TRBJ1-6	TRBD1	CASSSPGTGSLAPLHF	TGTGCCAGCAGCTCCCCCGGGACAGGGTCCTTGGCACCCCTCCACTTT
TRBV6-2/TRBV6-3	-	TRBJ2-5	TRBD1	CASSYSRDREETQYF	TGTGCCAGCAGTTACTCGAGGGACAGGGAAGAGACCCAGTACTTC
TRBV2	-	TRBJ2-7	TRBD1	CASLQGAWAYEQYF	TGTGCCAGTCTACAGGGGGCATGGGCCTACGAGCAGTACTTC
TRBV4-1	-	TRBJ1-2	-	CASSPRVQGLTYNYGYTF	TGCGCCAGCAGTCCAAGGGTCCAGGGACTTACTTATAACTATGGCTACACCTTC
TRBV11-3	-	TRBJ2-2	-	CASSLDPGLGTGELFF	TGTGCCAGCAGCTTAGATCCGGGTCTAGGCACCGGGGAGCTGTTTTTT
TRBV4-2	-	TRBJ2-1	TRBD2	CASSQGTSGSIYNEQFF	TGTGCCAGCAGCCAAGGAACTAGCGGGAGTATCTACAATGAGCAGTTCTTC
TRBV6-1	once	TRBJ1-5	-	CASSERGKLLQPQHF	TGTGCCAGCAGTGAAAGGGGTAAACTTCTCCAGCCCCAGCATTTT
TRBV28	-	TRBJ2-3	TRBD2	CASRPPGAGGEDTQYF	TGTGCCAGCAGACCCCCAGGAGCGGGGGGTGAGGATACGCAGTATTTT
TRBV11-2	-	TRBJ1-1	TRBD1	CASSQTGTALNTEAFF	TGTGCCAGCAGCCAAACCGGGACAGCTCTGAACACTGAAGCTTTCTTT
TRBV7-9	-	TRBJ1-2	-	CASSLDKGYTF	TGTGCCAGCAGTTTGGACAAGGGCTACACCTTC
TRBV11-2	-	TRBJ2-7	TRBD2	CASSLTRGGSYEQYF	TGTGCCAGCAGCTTAACGCGGGGGGGATCCTACGAGCAGTACTTC
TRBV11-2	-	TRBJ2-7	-	CASSFGLLNEQYF	TGTGCCAGCAGCTTCGGACTCCTTAACGAGCAGTACTTC
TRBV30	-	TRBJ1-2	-	CAWSFGENNYGYTF	TGTGCCTGGAGTTTCGGAGAGAATAACTATGGCTACACCTTC
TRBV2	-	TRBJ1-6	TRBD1	CASTGTGDNSPLHF	TGTGCCAGCACCGGGACAGGGGATAATTCACCCCTCCACTTT
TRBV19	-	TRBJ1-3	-	CASSLGAGNTIYF	TGTGCCAGTAGTTTAGGCGCTGGAAACACCATATATTTT
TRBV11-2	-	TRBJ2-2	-	CASSFTGFSTGELFF	TGTGCCAGCAGCTTCACAGGGTTTTCAACCGGGGAGCTGTTTTTT
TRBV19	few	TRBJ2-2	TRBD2	CASGTSGYTGELFF	TGTGCCAGTGGTACTAGCGGGTACACCGGGGAGCTGTTTTTT
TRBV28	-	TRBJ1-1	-	CASSPDGWTKVFF	TGTGCCAGCAGTCCGGATGGGTGGACTAAGGTTTTCTTT
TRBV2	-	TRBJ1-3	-	CATTESSGNTIYF	TGTGCCACCACCGAGAGCTCTGGAAACACCATATATTTT